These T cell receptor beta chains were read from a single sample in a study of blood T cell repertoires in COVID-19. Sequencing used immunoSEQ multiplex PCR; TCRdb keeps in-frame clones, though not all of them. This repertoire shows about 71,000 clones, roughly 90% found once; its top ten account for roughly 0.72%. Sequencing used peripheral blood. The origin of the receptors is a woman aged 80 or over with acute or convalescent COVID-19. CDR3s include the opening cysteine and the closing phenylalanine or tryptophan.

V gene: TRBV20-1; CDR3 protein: CSVKKGNEQFF
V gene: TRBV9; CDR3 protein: CASSSRQGVDTEAFF
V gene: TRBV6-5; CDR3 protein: CASRAGFGGYTF
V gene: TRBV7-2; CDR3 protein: CASSSAGTGAYNEQFF
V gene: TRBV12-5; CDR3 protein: CASGLNGGSIQYF
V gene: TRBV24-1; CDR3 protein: CATSDPTGVGTDTQYF
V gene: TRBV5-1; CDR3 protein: CASSFLAGGYAGELFF
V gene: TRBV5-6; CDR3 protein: CASSLGERTEAFF
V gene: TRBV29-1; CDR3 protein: CSVAGYYQLNTEAFF
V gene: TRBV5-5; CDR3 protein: CASTPTSGTYNEQFF
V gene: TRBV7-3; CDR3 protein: CATGLAGGNEQFF
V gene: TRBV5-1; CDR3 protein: CASSDPGGNTEAFF
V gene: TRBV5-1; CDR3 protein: CASSSGTGDTGELFF
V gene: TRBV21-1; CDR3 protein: CASSMETASYRNTIYF
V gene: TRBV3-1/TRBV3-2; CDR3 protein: CASSQGYYEQFF
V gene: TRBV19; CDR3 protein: CASSIGSGGASGELFF
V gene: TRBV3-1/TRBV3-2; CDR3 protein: CASSHSSGTGEYEQYF
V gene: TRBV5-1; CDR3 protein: CASSLGLAGGQETQYF
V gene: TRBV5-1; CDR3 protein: CASRIRVATEAFF
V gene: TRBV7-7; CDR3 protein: CASSLWASGNSYEQYF
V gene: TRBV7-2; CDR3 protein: CASSLGQGGYDGYTF
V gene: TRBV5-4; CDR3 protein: CASSRGGHVDSPLHF
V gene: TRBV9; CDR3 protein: CASSAQAGTGVEKLFF
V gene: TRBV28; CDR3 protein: CASSLGSRGTRSNQPQHF
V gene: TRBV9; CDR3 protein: CASSPQAGQNSPLHF
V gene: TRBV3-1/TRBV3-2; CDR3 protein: CASSRGSNQPQHF
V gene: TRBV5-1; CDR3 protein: CASSLVHRQGVLSGKTNEQFF
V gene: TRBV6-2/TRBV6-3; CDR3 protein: CASRPTGGTEAFF
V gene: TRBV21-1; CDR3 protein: CASSKRLDYGYTF
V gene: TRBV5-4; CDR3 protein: CASSLRQNTEAFF
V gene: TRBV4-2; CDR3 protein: CASSQGTGGSWPQHF
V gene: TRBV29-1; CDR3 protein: CSVGQGGNTEAFF
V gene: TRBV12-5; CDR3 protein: CASGLGRANEKLFF
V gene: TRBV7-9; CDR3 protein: CASSLAGVHGYTF
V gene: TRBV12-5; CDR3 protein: CASGQTRTGELFF